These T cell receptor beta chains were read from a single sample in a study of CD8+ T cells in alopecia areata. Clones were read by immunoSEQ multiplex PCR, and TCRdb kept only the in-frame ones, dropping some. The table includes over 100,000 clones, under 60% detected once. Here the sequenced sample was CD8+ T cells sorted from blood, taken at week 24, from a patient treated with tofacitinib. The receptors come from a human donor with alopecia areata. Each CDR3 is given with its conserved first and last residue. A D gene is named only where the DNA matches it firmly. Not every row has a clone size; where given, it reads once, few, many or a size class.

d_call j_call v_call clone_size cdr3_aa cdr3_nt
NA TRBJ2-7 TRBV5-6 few CASSLVDSPYEQYF TGTGCCAGCAGCTTGGTTGACAGTCCCTACGAGCAGTACTTC
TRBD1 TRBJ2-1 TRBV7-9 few CASSSPQGNEQFF TGTGCCAGCAGCTCCCCACAGGGGAATGAGCAGTTCTTC
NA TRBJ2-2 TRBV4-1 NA CASSPRRSREGELFF TGCGCCAGCAGCCCGCGCCGGTCCCGGGAAGGGGAGCTGTTTTTT
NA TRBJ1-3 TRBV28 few CASTLSLSGNTIYF TGTGCCAGCACCTTAAGCTTGTCTGGAAACACCATATATTTT
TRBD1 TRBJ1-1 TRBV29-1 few CSAPSQGSAEAFF TGCAGCGCCCCTTCACAGGGGAGTGCTGAAGCTTTCTTT
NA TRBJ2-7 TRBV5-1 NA CASSLAGTYEQYF TGCGCCAGCAGCTTGGCGGGGACCTACGAGCAGTACTTC
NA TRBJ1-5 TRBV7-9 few CASSLAGSNQPQHF TGTGCCAGCAGCTTAGCGGGTAGCAATCAGCCCCAGCATTTT
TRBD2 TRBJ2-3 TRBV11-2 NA CASSRTSGGATDTQYF TGTGCCAGCAGCCGGACTAGCGGGGGGGCCACAGATACGCAGTATTTT
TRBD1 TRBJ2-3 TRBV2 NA CASSDLPGQGSDTQYF TGTGCCAGCAGTGACCTACCGGGACAGGGATCAGATACGCAGTATTTT
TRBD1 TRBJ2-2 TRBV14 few CASSQAGTGWTGELFF TGTGCCAGCAGCCAAGCGGGGACAGGGTGGACCGGGGAGCTGTTTTTT
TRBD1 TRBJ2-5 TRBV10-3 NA CAISWDRHQETQYF TGTGCCATCAGCTGGGACAGGCACCAAGAGACCCAGTACTTC
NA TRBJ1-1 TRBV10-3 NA CAISVRERANTEAFF TGTGCCATCAGTGTGAGAGAGAGGGCGAACACTGAAGCTTTCTTT
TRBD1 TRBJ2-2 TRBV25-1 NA CASRFPGQGGIGELFF TGTGCCAGCAGGTTCCCGGGACAGGGCGGAATCGGGGAGCTGTTTTTT
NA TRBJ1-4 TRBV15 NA CATSLSGTDEKLFF TGTGCCACCAGCCTCTCAGGAACAGATGAAAAACTGTTTTTT
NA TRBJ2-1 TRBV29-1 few CSVEEQNKYNEQFF TGCAGCGTTGAAGAACAAAACAAATACAATGAGCAGTTCTTC
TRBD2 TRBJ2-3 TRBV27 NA CASSFMGLATDTQYF TGTGCCAGCAGTTTTATGGGACTAGCGACAGATACGCAGTATTTT
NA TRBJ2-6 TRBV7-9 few CASSAGPSGANVLTF TGTGCCAGCAGCGCGGGACCCTCTGGGGCCAACGTCCTGACTTTC